One and the same sample provided the 9 T cell receptor beta chains below, sequenced in a study of blood T cells in healthy people across ages. Together with a sample-barcoded 5' primer, a J-beta primer mix was included in a second PCR lasting about 7 to 11 cycles. TCRdb fed the 5' RACE reads into MiXCR, producing one record per CDR3 protein. The sample records roughly 1.5 million distinct CDR3 sequences, 35% to 45% being singletons. Sample: blood. The receptors come from a woman under 30 in good health.

This clonotype was observed a single time. The rearrangement links TRBV4-2 to TRBJ2-7; the match to TRBD2 covers 7 bases. Germline CDR1 and CDR2: LGHNA and YNFKEQ. The trim removed 3 bases at V and 2 bases at J, leaving 7 bases unmatched. CDR3 length equals 15 residues. CDR3 in amino acids: CASSHRAGVTYEQYF. The CDR3 coding sequence is TGTGCCAGCAGCCATCGGGCGGGAGTAACCTACGAGCAGTACTTC.

The sample holds many counts of this clonotype. The V and J genes are TRBV12-3 or TRBV12-4 and TRBJ2-5; 10 bases align to TRBD2. V shed 2 bases and J 4 bases; nucleotides not matched to a gene: 4. The CDR3 length is 15 residues. The CDR3 sequence is CASSLLAGDGETQYF. The CDR3 coding sequence is TGTGCCAGCAGTTTACTAGCGGGGGATGGAGAGACCCAGTACTTC.

This sequence joins TRBV6-2 or TRBV6-3 and TRBJ2-5, with a weak D call TRBD1 (5 bases). The CDR3 runs to 14 residues. V lost 4 bases and J 5 bases, leaving 14 bases between the germline ends. Germline values: CDR1 MNHEY, CDR2 SVGEGT. The CDR3 coding sequence is TGTGCCAGCAGTTGGTCAGGGAAGGTGGAGACCCAGTACTTC. As protein: CASSWSGKVETQYF.

In its sample, this clonotype was seen a few times. This chain connects TRBV5-6 to TRBJ2-2; TRBD1 aligns across 9 bases. V dropped 0 bases and J dropped 5; count of bases not matched to a gene: 8. There are 17 residues in the CDR3. Germline CDR1 reads SGHDT; CDR2 reads YYEEEE. The CDR3 protein is CASSLASGQGITGELFF. CDR3 DNA sequence: TGTGCCAGCAGCTTGGCCTCCGGACAGGGGATAACCGGGGAGCTGTTTTTT. Variable domain in full (rest from reference TRBV5-6 and TRBJ2-2): DAGVTQSPTHLIKTRGQQVTLRCSPKSGHDTVSWYQQALGQGPQFIFQYYEEEERQRGNFPDRFSGHQFPNYSSELNVNALLLGDSALYLCASSLASGQGITGELFFGEGSRLTVL.

The rearrangement links TRBV28 to TRBJ2-1; D might be TRBD1 or TRBD2, each matching 5 bases. Looked up from germline, CDR1 is MDHEN and CDR2 is SYDVKM. This CDR3 is 14 amino acids long. Trimming shortened V by 6 bases and J by 6 bases, and 15 bases separated the two germline ends. CDR3 protein: CASRGTAVINEQFF. In DNA, the CDR3 is TGTGCCAGCAGAGGGACGGCCGTTATCAATGAGCAGTTCTTC.

This clonotype was detected only a few times. The chain uses TRBV21-1 and TRBJ2-7; TRBD1, the table's D call, was not compared with the DNA. TRBV21-1 is marked as a pseudogene. The CDR3 covers 14 residues. CDR3 in amino acids: CASDSPSGTGEQYF. As DNA, the CDR3 is TGTGCCAGCGACTCACCTTCCGGGACAGGGGAACAGTACTTC.

Only a few counts were recorded for this clonotype. This chain joins TRBV12-3 or TRBV12-4 and TRBJ1-1; D is possibly TRBD1 (6 bases). Trimming pared 7 bases from V and 2 bases from J, leaving 20 bases between. This CDR3 spans 16 amino acids. CDR3 nucleotides: TGTGCCAGCATGTCGTCCTACAGGGCGGCAAACACTGAAGCTTTCTTT. This translates into CASMSSYRAANTEAFF.

V usage is TRBV6-1 and J usage is TRBJ2-1; 8 positions match TRBD1. Germline trimming cut 7 bases from V and 7 bases from J; bases unmatched to any gene: 15. The germline V gene encodes CDR1 MNHNS and CDR2 SASEGT. This CDR3 spans 16 amino acids. The CDR3 loop reads CASTAVLTGGRNEQFF. In nucleotides, the CDR3 is TGTGCCAGCACCGCAGTTTTAACAGGGGGGCGTAATGAGCAGTTCTTC.

The table lists this clonotype with a few counts. The chain joins TRBV4-3 to TRBJ2-7; 8 positions match TRBD2. Germline CDR1 LGHNA, CDR2 YSLEER. The CDR3 runs 17 residues. After removal of 0 bases from V and 0 bases from J, the junction contained 7 bases not matched to a gene. CDR3 protein: CASSQEPSGLSSYEQYF. CDR3 nucleotides: TGCGCCAGCAGCCAAGAACCTAGCGGGTTGAGCTCCTACGAGCAGTACTTC.